One and the same sample provided the 28 T cell receptor beta chains below, sequenced in a study of cytomegalovirus exposure and HLA in healthy donors. Profiled with immunoSEQ multiplex PCR; TCRdb holds only in-frame clones, not every one. The sample yields about 220,000 clones, around nine tenths seen once. Sequencing input: PBMCs. These receptors were obtained from a woman aged 18-29 years in good health and CMV-seronegative.

This chain connects TRBV2 to TRBJ1-2; D might be TRBD1 (5 bases). The CDR3 has 15 residues. V lost 5 bases to trimming and J lost 2 bases, with 15 bases between them. The germline V gene encodes CDR1 SNHLY and CDR2 FYNNEI. The CDR3 nucleotides are TGTGCCAGCAGTCCCGTCGCGGGGGAGAACTATGGCTACACCTTC. Residues: CASSPVAGENYGYTF.

This chain connects TRBV10-2 to TRBJ2-1; 11 bases line up with TRBD2. Per the germline V gene, CDR1 is WSHSY and CDR2 is SAAADI. After removal of 6 bases from V and 6 bases from J, the junction contained 4 bases not matched to a gene. The CDR3 runs 14 residues. CDR3 nucleotide sequence: TGCGCCAGCAGGCTAGCGGGAGGTCCCAATGAGCAGTTCTTC. Translated, it gives CASRLAGGPNEQFF.

In its sample, this clone was seen once. This chain joins TRBV7-3 and TRBJ1-1; 8 nucleotides match TRBD1. CDR3 size: 14 residues. From germline, CDR1 is SGHTA and CDR2 FQGTGA. The J segment lost 4 bases and the V segment lost 5 bases, leaving 6 bases of the junction unmatched. This chain's CDR3 is CASSVDRAGTEAFF. The CDR3 DNA reads as TGTGCCAGCAGCGTGGACAGGGCGGGCACTGAAGCTTTCTTT. Based on the CDR3 plus reference TRBV7-3 and TRBJ1-1, the full variable domain is GAGVSQTPSNKVTEKGKYVELRCDPISGHTALYWYRQSLGQGPEFLIYFQGTGAADDSGLPNDRFFAVRPEGSVSTLKIQRTERGDSAVYLCASSVDRAGTEAFFGQGTRLTVV.

This chain connects TRBV18 to TRBJ2-7, with 8 bases matching TRBD2. Per germline, CDR1 KGHSH and CDR2 LQKENI. Losses at the gene ends were 1 base for V and 3 bases for J; bases not matched to a gene: 5. The CDR3 loop spans 15 amino acids. The CDR3 nucleotides are TGTGCCAGCTCACCACGTGGGACTAGTAGCTACGAGCAGTACTTC. It codes for CASSPRGTSSYEQYF.

As for this clone: One end of the junction fails to match germline, which may point to a read error. This chain connects TRBV6-5 to TRBJ2-1; 7 nucleotides agree with TRBD2. Germline values: CDR1 MNHEY, CDR2 SVGAGI. This CDR3 has 12 amino acids. CDR3 nucleotides: TGTGCCAGCAGTCGGGACTACAAAGAGCAGTTCTTC. It codes for CASSRDYKEQFF.

The V gene is TRBV2, the J gene TRBJ2-5; D is possibly TRBD2 (5 bases). The CDR3 is 16 amino acids. CDR1 and CDR2 from the germline V gene are SNHLY and FYNNEI. With 4 bases removed from V and 2 bases from J, the gap between germline ends came to 17 bases. CDR3 region: CASSGRARSAQETQYF. CDR3 sequence (DNA): TGTGCCAGCAGTGGGCGGGCGCGGAGCGCTCAAGAGACCCAGTACTTC.

The chain recombines TRBV25-1 with TRBJ2-7; D not resolved. The CDR3 loop spans 13 amino acids. Per the germline V gene, CDR1 is MGHDK and CDR2 is SYGVNS. Trimming cost V 2 bases and J 1 base, with 6 bases left between them. This CDR3 is CASSELLSYEQYF. CDR3 DNA: TGTGCCAGCAGTGAACTTCTATCCTACGAGCAGTACTTC.

This sequence joins TRBV10-3 and TRBJ2-3; 8 nucleotides line up with TRBD1. With 0 bases clipped from V and 4 bases from J, the junction kept 3 bases outside the gene matches. The germline CDR1 and CDR2 sequences are ENHRY and SYGVKD. CDR3 length equals 15 residues. CDR3 nucleotides: TGTGCCATCAGTGAGTCGAGGGACAGGCCAGATACGCAGTATTTT. Amino acids: CAISESRDRPDTQYF.

The V gene is TRBV18, the J gene TRBJ2-5; 8 positions agree with TRBD2. V shed 2 bases, J shed 9 bases, and the junction held 26 bases outside the gene matches. The CDR3 loop spans 20 amino acids. Germline assignment: CDR1 KGHSH and CDR2 LQKENI. CDR3 protein: CASSPVSAFVLAARREAQYF. The CDR3 nucleotides are TGTGCCAGCTCACCAGTGTCGGCTTTCGTACTAGCGGCAAGGAGGGAGGCCCAGTACTTC.

V usage is TRBV30 and J usage is TRBJ1-1; TRBD1 might be the D (6 bases). From germline, CDR1 is GTSNPN and CDR2 SVGIG (reference sequence). The CDR3 is 13 amino acids. Trimming took off 2 bases at V and 1 base at J, with 8 bases between the two ends. The DNA of the CDR3 is TGTGCCTGGAGTTCGACAGGGAACACTGAAGCTTTCTTT. Translation gives CAWSSTGNTEAFF.

This chain joins TRBV6-5 and TRBJ2-7; 10 nucleotides align to TRBD1. The CDR3 runs 14 residues. CDR1 MNHEY and CDR2 SVGAGI come from the germline V gene. V shed 5 bases, J shed 7 bases, and the junction held 8 bases outside the gene matches. The CDR3 DNA follows: TGTGCCAGCAGTCGGACAGGGGGGTCGGGAGAGCAGTACTTC. Translating it yields CASSRTGGSGEQYF.

The chain is built from TRBV27 and TRBJ2-2; TRBD2 aligns across 10 bases. CDR3 length: 17 residues. Trimming removed 3 bases from V and 7 bases from J; junction bases left unmatched: 11. The germline V gene has CDR1 MNHEY and CDR2 SMNVEV (reference sequence). The CDR3 region has the DNA TGTGCCAGCAGTTTGTTCGGATCCGGGACTAGCGACGGGGAGCTGTTTTTT. The encoded protein is CASSLFGSGTSDGELFF.

This rearrangement joins TRBV5-1 to TRBJ2-7, with D tentatively TRBD1 (6 bases). CDR1 and CDR2 (germline): SGHRS, YFSETQ. The CDR3 contains 15 residues. Trimming stripped 0 bases from V and 0 bases from J, with 10 bases between. Here the CDR3 DNA reads TGCGCCAGCAGCTTGGAGGGGGTCAGCTCCTACGAGCAGTACTTC. Translation: CASSLEGVSSYEQYF. Filled out from reference TRBV5-1 and TRBJ2-7, the complete variable domain reads KAGVTQTPRYLIKTRGQQVTLSCSPISGHRSVSWYQQTPGQGLQFLFEYFSETQRNKGNFPGRFSGRQFSNSRSEMNVSTLELGDSALYLCASSLEGVSSYEQYFGPGTRLTVT.

The chain has TRBV27 and TRBJ2-3, with 7 bases identical to TRBD2. The trim removed 1 base at V and 2 bases at J, leaving 9 bases unmatched. The CDR3 has 17 residues. The V gene's germline CDR1 is MNHEY and CDR2 SMNVEV (reference sequence). The CDR3 region has the DNA TGTGCCAGCAGTTTATTATGGGCTAGCGGTGTCACAGATACGCAGTATTTT. The encoded protein is CASSLLWASGVTDTQYF.

The V gene is TRBV29-1, the J gene TRBJ2-1; D gene ambiguous. With 3 bases removed from V and 0 bases from J, the gap between germline ends came to 9 bases. Looked up from germline, CDR1 is SQVTM and CDR2 is ANQGSEA. This CDR3 comprises 14 residues. CDR3 in DNA: TGCAGCGTTGAGCGGTTTAGCTCCTACAATGAGCAGTTCTTC. Its translation: CSVERFSSYNEQFF.

V usage is TRBV5-1 and J usage is TRBJ2-1, with D tentatively TRBD2 (6 bases). Trimming cost V 4 bases and J 3 bases, with 11 bases left between them. The germline CDR1 and CDR2 sequences are SGHRS and YFSETQ. This CDR3 comprises 14 residues. For the CDR3, the DNA is TGCGCCAGCAGCACGGGGACTTTCTACAATGAGCAGTTCTTC. The encoded protein is CASSTGTFYNEQFF.

This clone is a singleton in its sample. This chain links TRBV7-6 with TRBJ1-3; D unresolved. Germline CDR1 is SGHVS and CDR2 is FNYEAQ. The V end lost 1 base, the J end lost 2 bases, and 15 bases lay between the germline ends. This CDR3 is built from 17 residues. The CDR3 sequence: CASSLVAGGLPGNTIYF. The CDR3 DNA is TGTGCCAGCAGCTTAGTGGCAGGAGGGCTTCCTGGAAACACCATATATTTT.

The chain uses TRBV11-2 and TRBJ2-7, with a possible D match to TRBD1 (6 bases). The CDR3 covers 14 residues. Trimming removed 1 base at V and 5 bases at J, with 12 bases between. Germline CDR1 is SGHAT and CDR2 is FQNNGV. Here the CDR3 DNA reads TGTGCCAGCAGCTTAGGAACAGGGTCTGACGAGCAGTACTTC. This translates into CASSLGTGSDEQYF. The whole variable domain, filled in from reference TRBV11-2 and TRBJ2-7, reads EAGVAQSPRYKIIEKRQSVAFWCNPISGHATLYWYQQILGQGPKLLIQFQNNGVVDDSQLPKDRFSAERLKGVDSTLKIQPAKLEDSAVYLCASSLGTGSDEQYFGPGTRLTVT.

This chain joins TRBV7-2 and TRBJ2-7; 13 bases match TRBD2. CDR1 is SGHTA and CDR2 is FQGNSA in the germline V gene. The CDR3 contains 18 residues. The ends lost 5 bases at V and 3 bases at J; junction bases unmatched: 13. The CDR3 region is CASSLTVLAGGPSYEQYF. CDR3 DNA: TGTGCCAGCAGCCTAACGGTACTAGCGGGAGGGCCAAGCTACGAGCAGTACTTC.

The chain carries TRBV27 and TRBJ1-5; D possibly corresponds to TRBD1 (6 bases). Germline V gene data show CDR1 as MNHEY and CDR2 as SMNVEV (reference sequence). Trimming left V 6 bases short and J 7 bases short, with 13 bases between. The CDR3 has 13 amino acids. The CDR3 loop reads CASRNRDEQPQHF. In DNA, the CDR3 is TGTGCCAGCAGAAACAGGGACGAACAGCCCCAGCATTTT.

This rearrangement joins TRBV5-4 to TRBJ1-6, with D perhaps TRBD1 (5 bases). There are 15 residues in the CDR3. Germline V gene sequence: CDR1 SGHNT, CDR2 YYREEE (reference sequence). V shed 1 base and J shed 3 bases, with 8 bases lying between them. CDR3 DNA sequence: TGTGCCAGCAGCTTGCCGGGGGACTATAATTCACCCCTCCACTTT. This sequence encodes CASSLPGDYNSPLHF.

This clone was found once. Here the CDR3 reads CASSHYGTSGRGVSYEQYF. DNA for the CDR3: TGTGCCAGCAGCCACTATGGGACTAGCGGGAGGGGGGTGTCCTACGAGCAGTACTTC. This sequence joins TRBV7-2 and TRBJ2-7; 16 bases align to TRBD2. The CDR3 loop spans 19 amino acids. J was trimmed by 1 base and V by 5 bases; bases with no gene match: 11. CDR1 and CDR2 from the germline V gene are SGHTA and FQGNSA.

This clone turned up a few times. The chain employs TRBV27 and TRBJ1-1, with D possibly being TRBD1 (5 bases). The CDR3 has 13 residues. Germline values: CDR1 MNHEY, CDR2 SMNVEV (reference sequence). V was pared by 6 bases and J by 4 bases, with 12 bases between. CDR3 protein: CASSPGLVTEAFF. The CDR3 coding sequence is TGTGCCAGCAGCCCAGGGTTGGTCACTGAAGCTTTCTTT.

The chain uses TRBV5-4 and TRBJ2-3, with a weak D call TRBD1 (6 bases). Trimming left V 2 bases short and J 4 bases short, with 14 bases between. This CDR3 region has 15 residues. Germline V gene data show CDR1 as SGHNT and CDR2 as YYREEE (reference sequence). The CDR3 spells CASSFQGSPADTQYF. CDR3 nucleotides: TGTGCCAGCAGCTTCCAGGGGTCTCCGGCAGATACGCAGTATTTT.

The chain links TRBV7-8 to TRBJ2-7, with TRBD2 identical over 9 bases. Germline loops: CDR1 SGHVS, CDR2 FQNEAQ. The J segment lost 6 bases and the V segment lost 3 bases, leaving 3 bases of the junction unmatched. The CDR3 covers 13 residues. As DNA, the CDR3 is TGTGCCAGCAGCTTTAGCGGGAGTGCCGAGCAGTACTTC. Translated: CASSFSGSAEQYF.

This chain links TRBV30 with TRBJ2-7, with D perhaps TRBD1 (6 bases). The CDR3 consists of 13 residues. Germline CDR1 reads GTSNPN; CDR2 reads SVGIG (reference sequence). V gave up 2 bases and J gave up 2 bases, with 10 bases separating them. The CDR3 protein is CAWSSQGPYEQYF. DNA of the CDR3: TGTGCCTGGAGTAGCCAGGGGCCCTACGAGCAGTACTTC.

This chain links TRBV7-2 with TRBJ2-3; D is possibly TRBD2 (6 bases). The CDR3 has 16 amino acids. Trimming pared 3 bases from V and 6 bases from J, leaving 19 bases between. The germline V gene has CDR1 SGHTA and CDR2 FQGNSA. This chain's CDR3 is CASSFKEGRSGDTQYF. CDR3 DNA sequence: TGTGCCAGCAGCTTCAAGGAGGGTCGATCTGGGGATACGCAGTATTTT.

V is TRBV19 and J is TRBJ2-7, with D possibly being TRBD1 (5 bases). Germline CDR1 is LNHDA and CDR2 is SQIVND (reference sequence). The ends were cut back, 2 bases at V and 3 bases at J, with 8 bases in the middle. The length of the CDR3 is 13 residues. The CDR3 spells CASSIRTHYEQYF. CDR3 nucleotide sequence: TGTGCCAGTAGTATACGGACACACTACGAGCAGTACTTC.